This T cell receptor beta chain emerged from a study of blood T cell repertoires in COVID-19. Study as a whole: Acute and convalescent COVID-19 specimens originated in the United States, Italy and Spain. Sample material is recorded as cDNA or gDNA derived from T cells, B-cell-depleted T cells, or PBMCs.

Germline V CDR1 and CDR2: SGHRS, YFSETQ. V dropped 2 bases and J dropped 5; count of bases not matched to a gene: 5. The CDR3 covers 15 residues. In the original workflow: Nucleated cell counts were estimated from reference gene primer amplification. Generated by immunoSEQ multiplex PCR, the TCRdb table keeps only in-frame clones and is missing some. V, J and clone size were drawn from that table, and D and trimming were deduced from the DNA. The sample consists of 90,000 to 150,000 clones, 86% of them appearing once. The sample comprised peripheral blood. The J gene is TRBJ2-5, the V gene TRBV5-1; TRBD1 aligns across 11 bases. The source of this sequence is a man in his 70s who had recovered from COVID-19. The CDR3 bases are TGCGCCAGCAGCTTTGGACAGGGGGCATGGGAGACCCAGTACTTC. It codes for CASSFGQGAWETQYF.